This T cell receptor beta chain stems from a study of healthy donors' naive CD4 and CD8 T cells. Deletions cut 0 bases from V and 0 bases from J, with 6 bases between. Germline V gene lookup returns CDR1 MNHEY and CDR2 SVGAGI. The CDR3 is 16 residues long. A linear amplification protocol produced the TCR libraries from 400 to 550 ng of total RNA. TCRdb independently ran MiXCR on the reads; one entry per CDR3 protein. The data contain approximately 180,000 distinct CDR3 sequences, under 85% of them singletons. Source material: naive CD4+ and CD8+ T cells sorted from blood, pooled from several donors. V and J are TRBV6-5 and TRBJ2-6; D unresolved. The sequence derives from a pool of human donors in good health; the sample pools cells from several healthy donors. The CDR3 here is CASSYSTSSGANVLTF. In nucleotides, the CDR3 is TGTGCCAGCAGTTACTCGACGAGCTCTGGGGCCAACGTCCTGACTTTC.